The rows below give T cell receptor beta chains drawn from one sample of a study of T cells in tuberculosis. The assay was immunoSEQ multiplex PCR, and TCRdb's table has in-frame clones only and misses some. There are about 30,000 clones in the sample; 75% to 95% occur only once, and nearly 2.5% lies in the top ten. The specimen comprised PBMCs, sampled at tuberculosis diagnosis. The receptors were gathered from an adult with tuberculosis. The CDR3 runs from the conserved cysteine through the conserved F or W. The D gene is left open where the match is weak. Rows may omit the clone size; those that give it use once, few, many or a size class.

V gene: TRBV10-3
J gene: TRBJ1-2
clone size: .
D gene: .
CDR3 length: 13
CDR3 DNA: TGTGCCATCAGGAAGCAGGGCTCGCTTGGCTACACCTTC
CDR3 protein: CAIRKQGSLGYTF

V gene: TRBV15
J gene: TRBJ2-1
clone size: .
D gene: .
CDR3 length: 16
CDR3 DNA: TGTGCCACCAGCAGAGATTTGCGGGTGAAGAACAATGAGCAGTTCTTC
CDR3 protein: CATSRDLRVKNNEQFF

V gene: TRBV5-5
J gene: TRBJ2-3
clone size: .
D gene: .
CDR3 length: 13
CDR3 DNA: TGTGCCAGCAGCCCTACGGGGGCAGATACGCAGTATTTT
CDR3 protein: CASSPTGADTQYF

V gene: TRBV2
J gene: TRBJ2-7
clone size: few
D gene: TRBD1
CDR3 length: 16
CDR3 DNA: TGTGCCAGCAGTCCTCCACTAATGGACAGGGCATTCGAGCAGTACTTC
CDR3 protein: CASSPPLMDRAFEQYF

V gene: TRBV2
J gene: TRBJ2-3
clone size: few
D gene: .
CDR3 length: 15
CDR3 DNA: TGTGCCAGCAGTGAAGGGACAGCTAGCACAGATACGCAGTATTTT
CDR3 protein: CASSEGTASTDTQYF

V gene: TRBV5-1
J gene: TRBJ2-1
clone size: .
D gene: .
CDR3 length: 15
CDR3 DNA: TGCGCCAGCAGCTTGGGTGGGAGCTCCTACAATGAGCAGTTCTTC
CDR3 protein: CASSLGGSSYNEQFF

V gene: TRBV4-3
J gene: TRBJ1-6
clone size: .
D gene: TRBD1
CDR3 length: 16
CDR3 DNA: TGCGCCAGCAGCCAAGATGTCCAGGGGGCCAATTCACCCCTCCACTTT
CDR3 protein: CASSQDVQGANSPLHF

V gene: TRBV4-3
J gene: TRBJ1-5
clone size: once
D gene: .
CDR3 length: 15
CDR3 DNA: TGCGCCAGCAGCCAAGAACACAGGGAAAATCAGCCCCAGCATTTT
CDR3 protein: CASSQEHRENQPQHF

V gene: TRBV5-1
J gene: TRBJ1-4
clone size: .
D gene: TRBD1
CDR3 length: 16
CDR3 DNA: TGCGCCAGCAGCTTGGGGGACAGGGGGCTTTCGGAAAAACTGTTTTTT
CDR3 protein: CASSLGDRGLSEKLFF

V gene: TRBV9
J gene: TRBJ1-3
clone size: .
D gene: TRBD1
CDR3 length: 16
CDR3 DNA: TGTGCCAGCAGCCCAACGGACAGGCACTCTGGAAACACCATATATTTT
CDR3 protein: CASSPTDRHSGNTIYF

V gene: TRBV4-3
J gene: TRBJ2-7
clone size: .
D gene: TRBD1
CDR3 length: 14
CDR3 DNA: TGCGCCAGCAGCCAGACAGGGGCTAACGACGAGCAGTACTTC
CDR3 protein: CASSQTGANDEQYF

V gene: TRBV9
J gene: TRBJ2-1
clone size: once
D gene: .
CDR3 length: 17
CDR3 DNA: TGTGCCAGCAGCGTACGGGTGGCCACAAGCTCCTACAATGAGCAGTTCTTC
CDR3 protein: CASSVRVATSSYNEQFF

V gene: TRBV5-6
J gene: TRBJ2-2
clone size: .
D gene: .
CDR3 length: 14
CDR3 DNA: TGTGCCAGCACCGGGATCCCTCACACCGGGGAGCTGTTTTTT
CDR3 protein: CASTGIPHTGELFF

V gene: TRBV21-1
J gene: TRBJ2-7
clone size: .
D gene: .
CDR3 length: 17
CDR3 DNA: TGTGCCAGCAGCCCTCCTCAACCTAGGGGCCATGTCTACGAGCAGTACTTC
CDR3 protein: CASSPPQPRGHVYEQYF

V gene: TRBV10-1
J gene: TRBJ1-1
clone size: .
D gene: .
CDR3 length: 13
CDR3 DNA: TGCGCCAGCAGTTCGACAGGGAACACTGAAGCTTTCTTT
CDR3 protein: CASSSTGNTEAFF

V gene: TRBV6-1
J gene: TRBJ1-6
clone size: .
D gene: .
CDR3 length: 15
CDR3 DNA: TGTGCCAGCAGGGCCAGGTGGGAGGGGAATTCACCCCTCCACTTT
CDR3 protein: CASRARWEGNSPLHF

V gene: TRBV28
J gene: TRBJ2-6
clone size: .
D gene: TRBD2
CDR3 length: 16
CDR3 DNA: TGTGCCAGCATGGGAGGGGACCCCGCTGGGGCCAACGTCCTGACTTTC
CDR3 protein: CASMGGDPAGANVLTF

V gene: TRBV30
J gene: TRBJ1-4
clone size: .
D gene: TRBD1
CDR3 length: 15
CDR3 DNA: TGTGCCTGGACCAGGGGGGACAGAGTTAATGAAAAACTGTTTTTT
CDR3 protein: CAWTRGDRVNEKLFF

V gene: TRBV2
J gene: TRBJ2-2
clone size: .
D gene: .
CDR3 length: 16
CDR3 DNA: TGTGCCAGCCCCAACCGGGCGGGGAGTCACACCGGGGAGCTGTTTTTT
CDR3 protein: CASPNRAGSHTGELFF

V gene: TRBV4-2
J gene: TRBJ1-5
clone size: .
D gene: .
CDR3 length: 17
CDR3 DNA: TGTGCCAGCAGCCAAGAACCGGTCGGGGGAGGCAATCAGCCCCAGCATTTT
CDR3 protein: CASSQEPVGGGNQPQHF

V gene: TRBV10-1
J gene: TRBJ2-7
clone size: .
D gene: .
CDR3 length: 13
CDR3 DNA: TGCGCCAGCCGACAAGTCTTGGGGGGCGAGCAGTACTTC
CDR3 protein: CASRQVLGGEQYF

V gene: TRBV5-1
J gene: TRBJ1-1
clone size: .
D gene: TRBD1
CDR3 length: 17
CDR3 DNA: TGCGCCAGCAGCTTGGCCAAATTCACAGGGGCGAACACTGAAGCTTTCTTT
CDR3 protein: CASSLAKFTGANTEAFF

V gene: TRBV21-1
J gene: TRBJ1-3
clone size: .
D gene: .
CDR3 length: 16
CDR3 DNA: TGTGCCAGCAGCAAAGTAGGCGGGGGCGAAGGAAACACCATATATTTT
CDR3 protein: CASSKVGGGEGNTIYF

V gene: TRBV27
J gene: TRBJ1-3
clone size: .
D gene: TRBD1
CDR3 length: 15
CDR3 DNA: TGTGCCAGCAGTTTATCCGAGGACAGGGGAAACACCATATATTTT
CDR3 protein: CASSLSEDRGNTIYF

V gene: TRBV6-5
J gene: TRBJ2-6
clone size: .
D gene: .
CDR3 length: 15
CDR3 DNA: TGTGCCAGCAGTTCCGGGTACTCTGGGGCCAACGTCCTGACTTTC
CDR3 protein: CASSSGYSGANVLTF

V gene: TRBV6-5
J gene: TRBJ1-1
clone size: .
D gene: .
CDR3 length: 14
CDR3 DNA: TGTGCCAGCAGTCCTAGAGGACAGCGCACTGAAGCTTTCTTT
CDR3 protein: CASSPRGQRTEAFF

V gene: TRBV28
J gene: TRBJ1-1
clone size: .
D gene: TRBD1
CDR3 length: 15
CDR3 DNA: TGTGCCAGCAGTTTGATAGGGGGCCTTGGGACTGAAGCTTTCTTT
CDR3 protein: CASSLIGGLGTEAFF

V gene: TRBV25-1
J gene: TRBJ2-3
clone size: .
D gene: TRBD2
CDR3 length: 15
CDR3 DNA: TGTGCCAGCAGTGACACTAGCGGACCCACAGATACGCAGTATTTT
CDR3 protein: CASSDTSGPTDTQYF

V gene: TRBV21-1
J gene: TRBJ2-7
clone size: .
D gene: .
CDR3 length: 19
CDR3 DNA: TGTGCCAGCAGCATCGAACCTCCGAAACCGGGACAGGGGGCCTACGAGCAGTACTTC
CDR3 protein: CASSIEPPKPGQGAYEQYF

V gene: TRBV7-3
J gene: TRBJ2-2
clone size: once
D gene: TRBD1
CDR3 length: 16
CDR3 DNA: TGTGCCAGCAGCTCATCTTGGACAGGGAATCCCGGGGAGCTGTTTTTT
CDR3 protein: CASSSSWTGNPGELFF

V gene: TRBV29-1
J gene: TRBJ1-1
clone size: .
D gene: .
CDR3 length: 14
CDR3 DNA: TGCAGCGTTGAAAATCCGGGGAGCTACACTGAAGCTTTCTTT
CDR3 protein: CSVENPGSYTEAFF

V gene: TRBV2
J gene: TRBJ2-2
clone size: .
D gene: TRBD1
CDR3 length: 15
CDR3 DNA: TGTGCCAGCAGTTCCGGGACAGGGAGTACCGGGGAGCTGTTTTTT
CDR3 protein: CASSSGTGSTGELFF

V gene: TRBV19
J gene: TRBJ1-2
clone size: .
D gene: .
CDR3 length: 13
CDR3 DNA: TGTGCCAGTAGTATCAACAGGAACTATGGCTACACCTTC
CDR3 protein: CASSINRNYGYTF

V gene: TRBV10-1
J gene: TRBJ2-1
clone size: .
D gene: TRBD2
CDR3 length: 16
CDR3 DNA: TGCGCCAGCAGTGAGTTGAGGACTAGCGGCATGGATGAGCAGTTCTTC
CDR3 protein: CASSELRTSGMDEQFF

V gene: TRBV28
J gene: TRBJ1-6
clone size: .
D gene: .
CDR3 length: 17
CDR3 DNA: TGTGCCAGCAGTTCTTCAGCAGGGGACTCCTATAATTCACCCCTCCACTTT
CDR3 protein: CASSSSAGDSYNSPLHF

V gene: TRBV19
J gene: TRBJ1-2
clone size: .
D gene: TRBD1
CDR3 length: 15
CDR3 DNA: TGTGCCAGTAGTTCGGTCGGGACAGGGGGCTATGGCTACACCTTC
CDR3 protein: CASSSVGTGGYGYTF

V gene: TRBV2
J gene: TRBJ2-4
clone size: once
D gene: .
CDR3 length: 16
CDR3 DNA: TGTGCCAGCAGTGAAAGAGGGTCGGTCCCCAAAAACATTCAGTACTTC
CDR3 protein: CASSERGSVPKNIQYF